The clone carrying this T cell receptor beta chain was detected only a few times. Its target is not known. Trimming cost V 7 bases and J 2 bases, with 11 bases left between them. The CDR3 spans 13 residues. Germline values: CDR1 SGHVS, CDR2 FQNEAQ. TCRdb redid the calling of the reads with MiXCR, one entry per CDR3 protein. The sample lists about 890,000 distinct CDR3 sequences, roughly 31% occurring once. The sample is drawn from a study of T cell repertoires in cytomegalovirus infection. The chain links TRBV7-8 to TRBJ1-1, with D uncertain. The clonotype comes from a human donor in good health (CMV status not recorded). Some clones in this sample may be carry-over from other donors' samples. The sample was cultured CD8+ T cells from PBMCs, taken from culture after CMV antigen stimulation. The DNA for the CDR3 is TGTGCCAGCACCAGACTACCCAACACTGAAGCTTTCTTT. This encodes CASTRLPNTEAFF.